Included here is one T cell receptor (beta chain) sequence, with context. No antigen is known for it. Profiling relied on immunoSEQ multiplex PCR, and the TCRdb table lists in-frame clones only, not all of them. This table holds fewer than 95,000 clones, under 90% found once. Germline loops: CDR1 MNHEY, CDR2 SMNVEV (reference sequence). Trimming removed 4 bases at V and 8 bases at J, with 20 bases between. The CDR3 has 16 residues. The data were taken from a study of OX40 agonist ivuxolimab in advanced cancers. Background on the study: Partial responses were recorded for three patients, including one with hepatocellular carcinoma and two with cutaneous melanoma.

General observations from the study: The specificity for antigen of the expanded peripheral T cells was not determined. CD4+ and CD8+ blood T cells expanded clonally by week 6 at 0.1 to 3.0 mg/kg.

This chain uses TRBV27 with TRBJ1-4; no clear D gene. The sequencing here drew on CD4+ or CD8+ T cells sorted from blood, taken in a trial of the OX40 agonist ivuxolimab. The sequence derives from an adult with an advanced solid tumor such as melanoma, head and neck, liver or kidney cancer. The CDR3 loop reads CASSSAGGFVGEKLFF. CDR3 nucleotide sequence: TGTGCCAGCAGTTCCGCCGGTGGGTTCGTAGGGGAAAAACTGTTTTTT. Full variable domain (outside the CDR3, taken from reference TRBV27 and TRBJ1-4): EAQVTQNPRYLITVTGKKLTVTCSQNMNHEYMSWYRQDPGLGLRQIYYSMNVEVTDKGDVPEGYKVSRKEKRNFPLILESPSPNQTSLYFCASSSAGGFVGEKLFFGSGTQLSVL.